This entry describes one T cell receptor (beta chain). Germline values: CDR1 SQVTM, CDR2 ANQGSEA. The CDR3 is 12 residues long. The V gene lost 7 bases and the J gene lost 7 bases, with 14 bases spanning the gap. In the authors' methods: Estimation of nucleated cell counts was performed using reference gene primer amplification. The method was immunoSEQ multiplex PCR; TCRdb's version includes in-frame clones alone and lacks a portion of them. V and J calls and clone size are those listed in that table; D and trimming were worked out from the DNA. In the table there are roughly 180,000 clones, over 75% of which are singletons. These data are taken from a study of blood T cell repertoires in COVID-19. Study at large: Samples taken during acute and convalescent COVID-19 were collected in the United States, Italy and Spain. Sources were T cells, B-cell-depleted T cells, or PBMCs; the material itself was cDNA or gDNA.

Participants were placed into cohorts based on the clinical history they reported. The origin of this receptor is a woman between 40 and 50 years old with acute COVID-19. Material: PBMCs or T cells enriched from blood (not recorded which). This chain joins TRBV29-1 and TRBJ2-1; D is unresolved. DNA for the CDR3: TGCAGCGCCGCTAGGAACGGAAATGAGCAGTTCTTC. Amino acids: CSAARNGNEQFF.